Listed here are 4 T cell receptor beta chains from one sample, sequenced in a study of neurological immune-mediated disorders. Time point: technical triplicate 3. MiXCR, applied by TCRdb to the 5' RACE reads, yields one record per CDR3 protein. The data contain nearly 30,000 distinct CDR3 sequences, about 16% of them singletons. Sample: CD4+ T cells from blood. These receptors came from a female donor with HTLV-1-associated myelopathy (HAM/TSP).

This clonotype showed up many times. A read error may account for a junction end that differs from germline. This sequence joins TRBV20-1 and TRBJ2-7; 7 bases are shared with TRBD1. From germline, CDR1 is DFQATT and CDR2 SNEGSKA (reference sequence). The CDR3 covers 16 residues. The DNA for the CDR3 is TGCAGTGCTCGAGACTTGGTCCAGGGGGTCTTTAACGAGCAGTACTTC. It codes for CSARDLVQGVFNEQYF.

This clonotype is medium-sized by share. This chain connects TRBV7-8 to TRBJ2-7, with TRBD2 matching over 10 bases. The CDR3 spans 16 residues. Germline CDR1 SGHVS, CDR2 FQNEAQ. J was trimmed by 3 bases and V by 2 bases; bases with no gene match: 7. CDR3 nucleotide sequence: TGTGCCAGCAGCTTATCTAGCGGGAGTTCAATCTACGAGCAGTACTTC. Residues: CASSLSSGSSIYEQYF.

Many counts were recorded for this clonotype. This rearrangement joins TRBV5-6 to TRBJ2-7, with 14 bases lining up with TRBD2. The length of the CDR3 is 19 residues. V lost 1 base to trimming and J lost 0 bases; unmatched junction nucleotides: 9. The germline gives CDR1 SGHDT, CDR2 YYEEEE. In nucleotides, the CDR3 is TGTGCCAGCAGCTTGCGGGGACGGGGGACTAGCGGGAGCTCCTACGAGCAGTACTTC. Translation: CASSLRGRGTSGSSYEQYF.

This clonotype was seen ten or more times. The rearrangement joins TRBV15 to TRBJ2-2, with 8 bases that match TRBD2. V lost 4 bases, J lost 4 bases, and 8 bases stayed unmatched. CDR3 length equals 16 residues. Germline V lookup: CDR1 LNHNV, CDR2 YYDKDF (reference sequence). Here the CDR3 reads CATSTPGTRSTGELFF. Here the CDR3 DNA reads TGTGCCACCAGCACCCCCGGGACTAGAAGCACCGGGGAGCTGTTTTTT.